This TCR beta chain stems from a study of T-cell memory formation after mild COVID-19. Germline V gene sequence: CDR1 MNHNY, CDR2 SVGAGI (reference sequence). V shed 2 bases and J 3 bases; nucleotides not matched to a gene: 8. The CDR3 has 16 residues. TCRdb recomputed calls from the 5' RACE reads with MiXCR, one row per CDR3 protein. This sample has about 340,000 distinct CDR3 sequences; approximately 15% occur once, and the top ten carry approximately 20%. Regarding the study as a whole: Some clones that responded were present in memory (sampled pre-infection), which suggests cross-reactive memory joined. Mainly in CM and EM were contracting CD4+ clones; CD8+ were in EMRA. Nothing showed for sure that second-wave clones peaking on day 37 were SARS-CoV-2 specific.

This clonotype was found many times. Its specificity is unknown. Sequencing was done on a sample of PBMCs or a T cell subset sorted from them (not recorded which). This TCR was sampled from a man between 18 and 35 years old who had mild COVID-19 (a few samples of this study predate the infection). Cell type and time point are not known. The chain uses TRBV6-6 and TRBJ2-7; 9 nucleotides align to TRBD1. The CDR3 protein is CASSYDRGEGGYEQYF. As DNA, the CDR3 is TGTGCCAGCAGTTACGACAGGGGGGAGGGGGGCTACGAGCAGTACTTC.